The source of this T cell receptor beta chain is a study of T cell responses to AZD1222 COVID-19 vaccine. This clone was seen only once. Its antigen is still unknown. The data were produced by immunoSEQ multiplex PCR, yet TCRdb's version contains in-frame clones alone and is incomplete. Among about 31,000 clones, more than 75% were seen once, and the ten largest hold around 13%. Second-dose groups at about 4 or about 12 weeks were pooled. In germline, CDR1 is SGHKS, CDR2 YYEKEE (reference sequence). This CDR3 has 17 residues. V lost 4 bases and J lost 0; bases outside the gene matches: 6. Whole-study results and caveats: Spike-specific TCR breadth and depth both grew after two AZD1222 doses. Mostly white British, mostly female donors; authors suggested clonal diversity may be underestimated. At 160-218 and 743-854, vaccine-associated CD4 TCRs were dominant, and they spanned spike.

The chain uses TRBV5-5 and TRBJ2-2; 10 bases align to TRBD2. Sequencing used peripheral blood, obtained 28 days after the second AZD1222 dose. This receptor was identified in an adult who received the AZD1222 COVID-19 vaccine. For the CDR3, the DNA is TGTGCCAGCAGCAGAGCGGGGGGGACGACGAACACCGGGGAGCTGTTTTTT. Amino acid sequence: CASSRAGGTTNTGELFF.